The rows below give T cell receptor beta chains drawn from one sample of a study of shared clonotypes between healthy human individuals. The repertoire was sequenced with immunoSEQ multiplex PCR; TCRdb's copy has only in-frame clones and lacks some. The sample holds roughly 86,000 clones, over 60% seen once. The sequenced material came from memory CD8+ T cells sorted from blood. All receptors come from a man aged 25 to 40 in good health. The CDR3 runs from the conserved cysteine through the conserved F or W. Each record gives: J gene, V gene, CDR3 protein.

TRBJ2-7 | TRBV28 | CASSWDSSYEQYF
TRBJ1-5 | TRBV28 | CASSFPGTQHF
TRBJ2-7 | TRBV28 | CASSLGATYEQYF
TRBJ2-2 | TRBV6-5 | CASSYSQNTGELFF
TRBJ2-7 | TRBV6-5 | CASSALTESYEQYF
TRBJ1-3 | TRBV27 | CASRDRYFSGNTIYF
TRBJ2-1 | TRBV7-9 | CASTPGREFLGEQFF
TRBJ2-2 | TRBV9 | CASSVDGRVLAGRLNTGELFF
TRBJ2-1 | TRBV29-1 | CSATQSSYNEQFF
TRBJ2-7 | TRBV29-1 | CSVEGQGENEQYF
TRBJ2-1 | TRBV9 | CASSVGAGSYNEQFF
TRBJ2-6 | TRBV5-8 | CASSPHPGGANVLTF
TRBJ2-1 | TRBV7-8 | CASSLGWLAGAAYNEQFF
TRBJ1-5 | TRBV19 | CASRGTGTGTTQPQHF
TRBJ2-3 | TRBV7-9 | CASRLYNGPLGDTQYF
TRBJ2-1 | TRBV28 | CASSPWASGSSNEQFF
TRBJ1-1 | TRBV5-1 | CASSLRGLQLNTEAFF
TRBJ2-5 | TRBV20-1 | CSAVETQYF
TRBJ2-7 | TRBV7-9 | CASSLSAGGSRSYEQYF
TRBJ2-3 | TRBV4-2 | CASSQDSSRPTDTQYF
TRBJ2-3 | TRBV6-5 | CASSYTGGDAQYF
TRBJ2-7 | TRBV21-1 | CASSKWSTSVACHRDEQYF
TRBJ2-1 | TRBV6-1 | CASSESDRFHEQFF
TRBJ2-1 | TRBV7-3 | CASSPDRGTSYNEQFF
TRBJ2-2 | TRBV7-3 | CASSSTEGPGELFF
TRBJ2-7 | TRBV28 | CASGGNYEQYF
TRBJ2-1 | TRBV5-1 | CASSSGTSTYNEQFF
TRBJ1-4 | TRBV18 | CASSTRGRDEKLFF
TRBJ2-7 | TRBV4-1 | CASSHISGSSYEQYF
TRBJ2-5 | TRBV6-1 | CASSRAARETQYF
TRBJ2-7 | TRBV7-2 | CASSFGTGGSYEQYF
TRBJ1-5 | TRBV27 | CAKQVLRNQPQHF
TRBJ2-5 | TRBV9 | CASSVERRQGFSVETQYF
TRBJ2-5 | TRBV7-6 | CASSPLPPGLANQETQYF
TRBJ2-7 | TRBV5-6 | CASSLAGTGVYEQYF
TRBJ2-7 | TRBV19 | CASRGTGQGRDEQYF
TRBJ1-5 | TRBV28 | CASSAGGADQPQHF
TRBJ2-3 | TRBV10-2 | CASILSRQGEIDTQYF
TRBJ1-2 | TRBV27 | CASSLSAGGNYGYTF
TRBJ1-1 | TRBV27 | CASGTGWTEAFF
TRBJ1-2 | TRBV7-9 | CASSQPTSPEGYTF
TRBJ1-1 | TRBV7-2 | CASSLFSTEAFF